What follows are 31 T cell receptor beta chains derived from one specimen sequenced in a study of blood T cell repertoires in COVID-19 (dated by TCRdb to 2020 to 2022). Library method: the immunoSEQ multiplex PCR assay. TCRdb obtained this table from immuneACCESS and retained in-frame rearrangements with V and J assigned. These tables miss some clones; where compared with another copy, unresolved V genes account for less than half of the shortfall, and the remainder is unexplained. The table for this sample lists about 67,000 clones; 87% of them were counted only once. The ten largest make up approximately 19% of the sample. Sample: peripheral blood. These receptors came from a woman of 80 years or more with acute or convalescent COVID-19.

In its sample, this clone was seen a few times. This chain links TRBV5-1 with TRBJ2-7; possibly TRBD1 for D (5 bases). The V end was cut by 3 bases, the J end by 6 bases, with 16 bases between. The CDR3 is 14 amino acids. The V gene's germline CDR1 is SGHRS and CDR2 YFSETQ. The CDR3 loop is CASSSDGQGFEQYF. CDR3 nucleotide sequence: TGCGCCAGCAGCTCGGACGGACAAGGGTTCGAGCAGTACTTC.

CDR3 residues: CASGGRHYTF. CDR3 coding DNA: TGTGCCAGCGGAGGCAGACACTACACCTTC. This rearrangement joins TRBV28 to TRBJ1-2; D unclear. CDR1 and CDR2 (germline): MDHEN, SYDVKM. This CDR3 is built from 10 residues. V gave up 8 bases and J gave up 10 bases, with 11 bases separating them.

This clone showed up just a few times. The chain couples TRBV27 to TRBJ1-5; D is possibly TRBD1 (5 bases). Deletions cut 5 bases from V and 0 bases from J, with 20 bases between. The CDR3 runs to 18 residues. In germline, CDR1 is MNHEY, CDR2 SMNVEV (reference sequence). CDR3 region: CASSVRYGQGISNQPQHF. CDR3 DNA: TGTGCCAGCAGTGTGCGCTATGGGCAGGGCATTAGCAATCAGCCCCAGCATTTT.

The chain recombines TRBV18 with TRBJ2-1; 8 bases fit TRBD2. J gave up 0 bases and V 5 bases, and 6 bases lay outside the gene matches. The CDR3 covers 16 residues. Germline V CDR1 and CDR2: KGHSH, LQKENI. The CDR3 loop reads CASSKSGGSSYNEQFF. The CDR3 nucleotides read TGTGCCAGCTCAAAAAGCGGGGGAAGCTCCTACAATGAGCAGTTCTTC.

V and J are TRBV7-8 and TRBJ2-1, with 14 positions matching TRBD2. CDR3 length: 17 amino acids. Per germline, CDR1 SGHVS and CDR2 FQNEAQ. Trimming at V came to 4 bases and at J to 7 bases, leaving 9 bases not matched to a gene. The CDR3 DNA sequence: TGTGCCAGCAGCTCGGTATGGGGACTAGCGGGAGTTAATGAGCAGTTCTTC. Protein: CASSSVWGLAGVNEQFF.

The chain uses TRBV6-5 and TRBJ2-3, with 11 bases identical to TRBD2. The germline V gene encodes CDR1 MNHEY and CDR2 SVGAGI. This CDR3 contains 13 residues. The J segment lost 3 bases and the V segment lost 9 bases, leaving 2 bases of the junction unmatched. The CDR3 loop reads CASSGGATDTQYF. CDR3 nucleotide sequence: TGTGCCAGTAGCGGGGGGGCTACAGATACGCAGTATTTT.

Only a few counts were recorded for this clone. The chain uses TRBV28 and TRBJ2-7; 11 nucleotides align to TRBD1. The J segment lost 3 bases and the V segment lost 5 bases, leaving 6 bases of the junction unmatched. CDR1 and CDR2 (germline): MDHEN, SYDVKM. The CDR3 sequence is 15 residues long. As DNA, the CDR3 is TGTGCCAGCAGTCGTCCCGGGACAGGGGGCTACGAGCAGTACTTC. Its protein is CASSRPGTGGYEQYF.

V is TRBV5-1 and J is TRBJ2-5; 12 bases map to TRBD2. The junction had 2 bases not matched to a gene; V was cut back by 1 base and J by 4 bases. The CDR3 covers 15 residues. Germline-derived CDR1 and CDR2 are SGHRS and YFSETQ. The chain's CDR3 is CASSLSGLAGETQYF. For the CDR3, the DNA is TGCGCCAGCAGCTTGTCGGGACTAGCGGGAGAGACCCAGTACTTC.

V gene TRBV24-1 combines with J gene TRBJ1-2; no clear D. V was shortened by 4 bases and J by 5 bases, with 7 bases between the two germline ends. The CDR3 consists of 12 residues. Per germline, CDR1 KGHDR and CDR2 SFDVKD. The CDR3: CATSEGIYGYTF. In nucleotides, the CDR3 is TGTGCCACCAGTGAGGGCATTTATGGCTACACCTTC.

The chain joins TRBV10-1 to TRBJ2-2; TRBD1 aligns across 9 bases. The ends lost 4 bases at V and 4 bases at J; junction bases unmatched: 1. The CDR3 runs 14 residues. From germline, CDR1 is WNHNN and CDR2 SYGVQD (reference sequence). Written as DNA, the CDR3 is TGCGCCAGCAGTGCGGGACAGGGCACCGGGGAGCTGTTTTTT. This sequence encodes CASSAGQGTGELFF.

The chain combines TRBV19 with TRBJ2-3; 8 nucleotides agree with TRBD1. CDR1 is LNHDA and CDR2 is SQIVND in the germline V gene (reference sequence). The J segment lost 2 bases and the V segment lost 8 bases, leaving 6 bases of the junction unmatched. The CDR3 runs 14 residues. The CDR3 DNA reads as TGTGCCAGTCAGAGGACAGGGACCACAGATACGCAGTATTTT. This encodes CASQRTGTTDTQYF.

The chain joins TRBV18 to TRBJ2-5, with 7 nucleotides matching TRBD2. The junction had 10 bases not matched to a gene; V was cut back by 6 bases and J by 6 bases. This CDR3 is built from 14 residues. The germline gives CDR1 KGHSH, CDR2 LQKENI. CDR3 sequence reads: CASSHGGTSQTQYF. The CDR3 DNA sequence: TGTGCCAGCTCCCACGGGGGGACCAGCCAGACCCAGTACTTC.

The chain joins TRBV19 to TRBJ1-3, with 7 nucleotides matching TRBD1. This CDR3 comprises 15 residues. The V and J ends lost 6 bases and 2 bases, in that order; junction bases with no gene match: 7. CDR1 and CDR2 (germline): LNHDA, SQIVND (reference sequence). CDR3 sequence (DNA): TGTGCCAGTAGGCCCGACAGGGATCCTGGAAACACCATATATTTT. This encodes CASRPDRDPGNTIYF.

CDR3 bases: TGTGCCAGCAGAATTACGGGACTAGTAGCCGAGCAGTACTTC. Residues: CASRITGLVAEQYF. The chain combines TRBV28 with TRBJ2-7; 8 nucleotides match TRBD2. Germline V gene lookup returns CDR1 MDHEN and CDR2 SYDVKM. After removal of 6 bases from V and 6 bases from J, the junction contained 10 bases not matched to a gene. CDR3 length: 14 residues.

This clone was counted ten times or more. This rearrangement joins TRBV6-4 to TRBJ1-1; D gene uncertain. Germline CDR1 reads MRHNA; CDR2 reads SNTAGT. This CDR3 contains 15 residues. Trimming took 6 bases from V and 4 from J, leaving 18 bases between them. The CDR3 loop is CASRRGPGSGTEAFF. The CDR3 DNA reads as TGTGCCAGCAGACGCGGGCCGGGGTCGGGCACTGAAGCTTTCTTT.

The chain links TRBV7-2 to TRBJ2-7, with TRBD2 matching 8 bases. The germline V gene encodes CDR1 SGHTA and CDR2 FQGNSA. After removal of 2 bases from V and 0 bases from J, the junction contained 6 bases not matched to a gene. The CDR3 consists of 16 residues. The CDR3 DNA follows: TGTGCCAGCAGCTTATTCGGCACTAGCGGCTCCTACGAGCAGTACTTC. Translation gives CASSLFGTSGSYEQYF.

This chain links TRBV7-9 with TRBJ1-4; no reliable D call. The germline CDR1 and CDR2 sequences are SEHNR and FQNEAQ (reference sequence). The CDR3 runs to 15 residues. V lost 1 base to trimming and J lost 5 bases, with 11 bases between them. Here the CDR3 reads CASSLVPGFNEKLFF. The CDR3, as DNA: TGTGCCAGCAGCTTAGTTCCGGGTTTCAATGAAAAACTGTTTTTT.

The chain couples TRBV5-1 to TRBJ2-3; 12 positions agree with TRBD2. The J segment lost 3 bases and the V segment lost 4 bases, leaving 6 bases of the junction unmatched. Germline CDR1 reads SGHRS; CDR2 reads YFSETQ. The CDR3 is 16 amino acids. The CDR3 spells CASSTAGTSGTDTQYF. Written as DNA, the CDR3 is TGCGCCAGCAGCACCGCCGGGACTAGCGGGACAGATACGCAGTATTTT.

This chain connects TRBV5-1 to TRBJ1-4; D perhaps matches TRBD1 (5 bases). The V gene lost 0 bases and the J gene lost 10 bases, with 10 bases spanning the gap. Germline V gene lookup returns CDR1 SGHRS and CDR2 YFSETQ. CDR3 length: 13 residues. This CDR3 reads CASSLDRRGKLFF. The CDR3 coding sequence is TGCGCCAGCAGCTTGGACAGGAGGGGAAAACTGTTTTTT.

This chain joins TRBV5-8 and TRBJ2-3; perhaps TRBD1 as D (6 bases). The V gene lost 2 bases and the J gene lost 0 bases, with 13 bases spanning the gap. The CDR3 is 16 amino acids. CDR1 and CDR2 from the germline V gene are SGHTS and YDEGEE. CDR3 DNA: TGTGCCAGCAGCTTTGAATGGACAGCTAGCACAGATACGCAGTATTTT. Translation: CASSFEWTASTDTQYF.

The genes are TRBV3-1 (or the pseudogene TRBV3-2) and TRBJ2-5; the D gene is possibly TRBD2 (6 bases). CDR1 LGHDT and CDR2 YNNKEL come from the germline V gene (reference sequence). This CDR3 contains 14 residues. Trimming removed 6 bases at V and 5 bases at J, with 16 bases between. CDR3 amino acids: CASREGHLWETQYF. DNA of the CDR3: TGTGCCAGCAGGGAGGGGCACCTCTGGGAGACCCAGTACTTC.

The chain is built from TRBV7-2 and TRBJ2-1, with 11 bases matching TRBD2. Germline CDR1 SGHTA, CDR2 FQGNSA. V gave up 1 base and J gave up 1 base; unmatched junction bases: 0. The CDR3 length is 16 residues. The chain's CDR3 is CASSLVAGGSYNEQFF. In DNA form, the CDR3 reads TGTGCCAGCAGCTTAGTAGCGGGGGGGTCCTACAATGAGCAGTTCTTC.

The chain carries TRBV28 and TRBJ2-3, with 7 bases aligning to TRBD2. The ends lost 5 bases at V and 14 bases at J; junction bases unmatched: 13. Germline V lookup: CDR1 MDHEN, CDR2 SYDVKM. CDR3 length: 13 amino acids. CDR3: CASSMGGTTSRYF. In DNA, the CDR3 is TGTGCCAGCAGTATGGGGGGGACTACCTCGCGGTATTTT.

The chain is built from TRBV2 and TRBJ1-1; maybe TRBD1 (6 bases). The CDR3 covers 15 residues. Deletions cut 6 bases from V and 1 base from J, with 15 bases between. Germline loops: CDR1 SNHLY, CDR2 FYNNEI. For the CDR3, the DNA is TGTGCCAGCAGCCCATGGACAGTTGGGAACACTGAAGCTTTCTTT. Protein product: CASSPWTVGNTEAFF.

In this sample, this clone turned up once. CDR3 region: CAGAIGTGGSYEQYF. The CDR3 DNA sequence: TGTGCCGGGGCGATAGGGACAGGGGGTTCCTACGAGCAGTACTTC. The chain combines TRBV2 with TRBJ2-7; TRBD1 matches 11 bases. The germline CDR1 and CDR2 sequences are SNHLY and FYNNEI. V was clipped by 11 bases and J by 1 base; unmatched bases: 10. This CDR3 region has 15 residues.

The chain joins TRBV5-5 to TRBJ1-1; TRBD1 matches at 9 bases. The CDR3 has 14 residues. After removal of 4 bases from V and 1 base from J, the junction contained 2 bases not matched to a gene. CDR1 and CDR2 (germline): SGHKS, YYEKEE (reference sequence). For the CDR3, the DNA is TGTGCCAGCAGCCCGGGACAGGGGAACACTGAAGCTTTCTTT. It is translated as CASSPGQGNTEAFF.

In DNA form, the CDR3 reads TGTGCCAGCAGTTTAGTTGGGCCTTACGAGCAGTACTTC. This encodes CASSLVGPYEQYF. This chain connects TRBV28 to TRBJ2-7; D remains unclear. Trimming stripped 2 bases from V and 4 bases from J, with 9 bases between. The CDR3 is 13 amino acids. In germline, CDR1 is MDHEN, CDR2 SYDVKM.

The chain combines TRBV12-3 or TRBV12-4 with TRBJ1-2; the D gene is possibly TRBD1 (5 bases). The CDR3 is made up of 13 amino acids. Trimming stripped 5 bases from V and 2 bases from J, with 9 bases between. The CDR3 DNA reads TGTGCCAGCAGTGACCACAGGAACTATGGCTACACCTTC. This sequence encodes CASSDHRNYGYTF.

The chain joins TRBV10-3 to TRBJ2-3; D call uncertain. The V gene lost 5 bases and the J gene lost 8 bases, with 8 bases spanning the gap. Germline assignment: CDR1 ENHRY and CDR2 SYGVKD. CDR3 length: 11 amino acids. CDR3 in amino acids: CAISLSATQYF. CDR3 bases: TGTGCCATCAGTTTAAGCGCTACGCAGTATTTT.

V is TRBV4-2 and J is TRBJ1-1, with D possibly matching TRBD1 (6 bases). Between the trimmed V and J ends, which lost 5 bases and 0 bases, there was a span of 10 bases. The CDR3 runs to 14 residues. Germline CDR1 LGHNA, CDR2 YNFKEQ. The chain's CDR3 is CASSKKGVNTEAFF. The CDR3 bases are TGTGCCAGCAGCAAAAAGGGGGTGAACACTGAAGCTTTCTTT.

The rearrangement uses TRBV19 and TRBJ1-2; D remains ambiguous. The CDR3 totals 14 residues. Trimming removed 3 bases at V and 6 bases at J, with 14 bases between. Germline values: CDR1 LNHDA, CDR2 SQIVND (reference sequence). CDR3 region: CASSMGRRGDGYTF. CDR3 sequence (DNA): TGTGCCAGTAGTATGGGAAGGCGGGGAGATGGCTACACCTTC.